Listed here are 9 T cell receptor beta chains from one sample, sequenced in a study of blood T cell repertoires in COVID-19. The assay was immunoSEQ multiplex PCR, and TCRdb's table has in-frame clones only and misses some. The data show 350,000 to 450,000 clones, around 87% seen once. The material sequenced was peripheral blood. These receptors were obtained from a woman between 55 and 75 years old with COVID-19, enrolled during active disease.

This clone was counted once. The rearrangement uses TRBV5-1 and TRBJ1-1; D is perhaps TRBD1 (5 bases). CDR1 is SGHRS, CDR2 YFSETQ, per germline. This CDR3 has 14 residues. V was clipped by 4 bases and J by 1 base, with 11 bases between them. Here the CDR3 DNA reads TGCGCCAGCAGCCCGACAGACAGGAACACTGAAGCTTTCTTT. Translating it yields CASSPTDRNTEAFF.

The rearrangement uses TRBV19 and TRBJ2-5, with TRBD2 as a possible D gene (5 bases). CDR1 is LNHDA, CDR2 SQIVND, per germline (reference sequence). With 4 bases removed from V and 3 bases from J, the gap between germline ends came to 9 bases. The CDR3 sequence is 13 residues long. CDR3 region: CASSREKKETQYF. The CDR3 bases are TGTGCCAGTAGTAGGGAGAAGAAAGAGACCCAGTACTTC.

The genes are TRBV11-2 and TRBJ2-7; D is undetermined. The germline V and J ends were trimmed by 5 bases and 3 bases, with 5 bases remaining between them. Germline V CDR1 and CDR2: SGHAT, FQNNGV. CDR3 length equals 11 residues. CDR3 sequence reads: CASSLLYEQYF. The CDR3 DNA sequence: TGTGCCAGCAGCCTCCTCTACGAGCAGTACTTC.

V usage is TRBV7-2 and J usage is TRBJ1-1, with D possibly matching TRBD1 (5 bases). CDR1 is SGHTA, CDR2 FQGNSA, per germline. The CDR3 is 14 residues long. V was shortened by 3 bases and J by 5 bases, with 13 bases between the two germline ends. CDR3 sequence (DNA): TGTGCCAGCAGCTTCTACCTCGGGGGGACTGAAGCTTTCTTT. It specifies CASSFYLGGTEAFF.

The chain has TRBV7-3 and TRBJ1-6; D unclear. Germline-derived CDR1 and CDR2 are SGHTA and FQGTGA. The CDR3 runs 15 residues. V shed 2 bases and J shed 8 bases, with 13 bases lying between them. CDR3 DNA: TGTGCCAGCAGCTTACGGGAGGGATGGGATTCACCCCTCCACTTT. This encodes CASSLREGWDSPLHF.

V is TRBV18 and J is TRBJ1-4, with a possible D match to TRBD1 (6 bases). CDR1 is KGHSH, CDR2 LQKENI, per germline. Trimming cost V 8 bases and J 8 bases, with 24 bases left between them. This CDR3 has 16 amino acids. The chain's CDR3 is CASAPYVAGEGEKLFF. The CDR3 DNA is TGTGCCAGCGCGCCGTACGTCGCAGGGGAAGGAGAAAAACTGTTTTTT.

This clone was found a few times. The rearrangement uses TRBV9 and TRBJ1-3; D unclear. Trimming removed 7 bases at V and 0 bases at J, with 5 bases between. This CDR3 has 12 residues. Germline V lookup: CDR1 SGDLS, CDR2 YYNGEE. For the CDR3, the DNA is TGTGCCAGCCGGGGCTCTGGAAACACCATATATTTT. Translating gives CASRGSGNTIYF.

The gene calls are TRBV7-9 and TRBJ1-4; 8 bases line up with TRBD1. V lost 3 bases, J lost 8 bases, and 8 bases stayed unmatched. Germline assignment: CDR1 SEHNR and CDR2 FQNEAQ (reference sequence). This CDR3 spans 15 amino acids. CDR3 DNA: TGTGCCAGCAGCTTCTCCGGGACAGGAGACGAAAAACTGTTTTTT. This encodes CASSFSGTGDEKLFF.

This chain connects TRBV6-5 to TRBJ1-2, with D tentatively TRBD1 (6 bases). Trimming stripped 4 bases from V and 8 bases from J, with 17 bases between. This CDR3 region has 14 residues. The germline CDR1 and CDR2 sequences are MNHEY and SVGAGI. Here the CDR3 DNA reads TGTGCCAGCAGTTCCGGACAGCGGTCGGGCGGCTACACCTTC. Translation: CASSSGQRSGGYTF.